The source of this TCR beta chain is a study of OX40 agonist ivuxolimab in advanced cancers. Study in general: Under the entry rules, prior anti-PD-1, anti-PD-L1 or anti-CTLA-4 therapy was allowed, and about 40% had some. Study observations and caveats: The CD4+ and CD8+ T cells in the blood had expanded clonally by week 6 at 0.1 to 3.0 mg/kg. Certain nonresponders additionally had low normalized T-cell clonal expansion.

Peripheral blood came from all dose cohorts at three timepoints. V lost 2 bases, J lost 2 bases, and 13 bases lay in between. The length of the CDR3 is 15 residues. Germline V gene sequence: CDR1 KGHSH, CDR2 LQKENI. Notes on this clone: The antigen remains unidentified.

Sequenced by immunoSEQ multiplex PCR; TCRdb stores in-frame clones only, minus some. Of 70,000 to 85,000 clones in the sample, around 85% were seen once. Sequenced here: CD4+ or CD8+ T cells sorted from blood, sampled in a trial of the OX40 agonist ivuxolimab. The J gene is TRBJ2-7, the V gene TRBV18; D perhaps matches TRBD2 (5 bases). This sequence originates from an adult with an advanced solid tumor such as melanoma, head and neck, liver or kidney cancer. The chain's CDR3 is CASSPELLEAYEQYF. For the CDR3, the DNA is TGTGCCAGCTCACCAGAGCTCCTGGAGGCCTACGAGCAGTACTTC. Variable domain in full (rest from reference TRBV18 and TRBJ2-7): NAGVMQNPRHLVRRRGQEARLRCSPMKGHSHVYWYRQLPEEGLKFMVYLQKENIIDESGMPKERFSAEFPKEGPSILRIQQVVRGDSAAYFCASSPELLEAYEQYFGPGTRLTVT.